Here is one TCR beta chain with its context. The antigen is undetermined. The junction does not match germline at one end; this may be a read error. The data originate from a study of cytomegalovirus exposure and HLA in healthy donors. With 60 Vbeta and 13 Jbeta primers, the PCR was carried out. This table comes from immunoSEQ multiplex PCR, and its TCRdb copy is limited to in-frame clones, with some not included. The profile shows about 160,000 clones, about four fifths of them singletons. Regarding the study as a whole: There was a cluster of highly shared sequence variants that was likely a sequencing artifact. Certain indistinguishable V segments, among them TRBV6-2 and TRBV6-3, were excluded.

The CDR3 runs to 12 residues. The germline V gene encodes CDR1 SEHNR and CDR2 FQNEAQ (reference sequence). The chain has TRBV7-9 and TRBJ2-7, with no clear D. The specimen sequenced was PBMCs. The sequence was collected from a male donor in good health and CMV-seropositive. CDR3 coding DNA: TGTTCCAGCAGCTTCCGAGCCTACGAGCAGTACTTC. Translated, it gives CSSSFRAYEQYF. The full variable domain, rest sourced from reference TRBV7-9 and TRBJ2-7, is DTGVSQNPRHKITKRGQNVTFRCDPISEHNRLYWYRQTLGQGPEFLTYFQNEAQLEKSRLLSDRFSAERPKGSFSTLEIQRTEQGDSAMYLCSSSFRAYEQYFGPGTRLTVT.